The 25 T cell receptor beta chains reported below all come from one sample, sequenced in a study of T cells in Graves' hyperthyroidism and ophthalmopathy. The source material, RNA transcripts, was used to amplify TCR beta CDR3 regions. First-round RT-PCR with HTBI primers amplified the TCR CDR3 region. Using its own MiXCR run on the multiplex PCR reads, TCRdb lists one record per CDR3 protein. The sample yields around 690,000 distinct CDR3 sequences, approximately 15% seen once. Input material: blood. These receptors were obtained from a man aged 45 to 65 with Graves' hyperthyroidism.

The chain combines TRBV6-1 with TRBJ2-3; tentative D call: TRBD2 (6 bases). The CDR3 runs to 16 residues. The V end lost 6 bases, the J end lost 0 bases, and 16 bases lay between the germline ends. Germline V gives CDR1 MNHNS, CDR2 SASEGT. The chain's CDR3 is CASRPWSGSSTDTQYF. In nucleotides, the CDR3 is TGTGCCAGCAGACCTTGGAGCGGGTCTAGCACAGATACGCAGTATTTT.

This clonotype has a count of ten or more. V usage is TRBV28 and J usage is TRBJ2-7, with TRBD2 as a possible D gene (6 bases). There are 15 residues in the CDR3. Germline loops: CDR1 MDHEN, CDR2 SYDVKM. V was cut by 3 bases and J by 1 base, with 13 bases left in between. The CDR3 reads CASSFSAGPSYEQYF. The CDR3 bases are TGTGCCAGCAGTTTTTCGGCGGGACCTTCCTACGAGCAGTACTTC.

This clonotype was seen ten or more times. The V and J genes are TRBV18 and TRBJ2-3; 7 positions agree with TRBD1. The CDR3 covers 15 residues. The germline V gene has CDR1 KGHSH and CDR2 LQKENI. V was pared by 3 bases and J by 0 bases, with 3 bases of the junction left unmatched. CDR3 sequence reads: CASSPYRGSTDTQYF. CDR3 DNA sequence: TGTGCCAGCTCACCGTACAGGGGAAGCACAGATACGCAGTATTTT.

J is TRBJ1-2 and V is TRBV29-1; D uncertain. The CDR3 is 11 amino acids. V lost 4 bases and J lost 6, with 9 bases in between. Germline V gene sequence: CDR1 SQVTM, CDR2 ANQGSEA. This chain's CDR3 is CSVVRINGYTF. Here the CDR3 DNA reads TGCAGCGTTGTAAGGATCAATGGCTACACCTTC.

Ten or more counts support this clonotype. The rearrangement links TRBV19 to TRBJ1-1; TRBD1 is a possible D gene (5 bases). Trimming shortened V by 1 base and J by 2 bases, and 14 bases separated the two germline ends. Germline V gives CDR1 LNHDA, CDR2 SQIVND (reference sequence). There are 16 residues in the CDR3. CDR3 sequence: CASSIGQPLSNTEAFF. Here the CDR3 DNA reads TGTGCCAGTAGTATAGGACAGCCTTTATCTAACACTGAAGCTTTCTTT. The entire variable domain, with the rest obtained from reference TRBV19 and TRBJ1-1, is as follows: DGGITQSPKYLFRKEGQNVTLSCEQNLNHDAMYWYRQDPGQGLRLIYYSQIVNDFQKGDIAEGYSVSREKKESFPLTVTSAQKNPTAFYLCASSIGQPLSNTEAFFGQGTRLTVV.

Remarks on this clonotype: This may be a read error: a much more frequent sequence differs by one nucleotide. V and J are TRBV5-1 and TRBJ2-1; D uncertain. CDR1 and CDR2 from the germline V gene are SGHRS and YFSETQ. The CDR3 consists of 16 residues. As DNA, the CDR3 is TGCGCCAGCGGCTTGTTTGGCGGTAGCTCCTACAATGAGCAGTTCTTC. This codes for CASGLFGGSSYNEQFF.

This clonotype was recorded at least ten times. The chain links TRBV7-2 to TRBJ2-2, with D maybe TRBD2 (6 bases). This CDR3 is built from 14 residues. The germline CDR1 and CDR2 sequences are SGHTA and FQGNSA. Trimming took off 2 bases at V and 7 bases at J, with 11 bases between the two ends. CDR3 region: CASSLSSGVGELFF. The CDR3 nucleotides read TGTGCCAGCAGCTTATCTTCGGGGGTCGGGGAGCTGTTTTTT. The complete variable domain, with remaining parts taken from reference TRBV7-2 and TRBJ2-2, reads GAGVSQSPSNKVTEKGKDVELRCDPISGHTALYWYRQSLGQGLEFLIYFQGNSAPDKSGLPSDRFSAERTGGSVSTLTIQRTQQEDSAVYLCASSLSSGVGELFFGEGSRLTVL.

In its sample, this clonotype was seen many times. The genes are TRBV12-3 or TRBV12-4 and TRBJ2-6; D not certain. There are 15 residues in the CDR3. Trimming removed 3 bases at V and 3 bases at J, with 9 bases between. Here the CDR3 reads CASSLSGGGANVLTF. The CDR3 DNA reads TGTGCCAGCAGTTTGAGTGGTGGTGGGGCCAACGTCCTGACTTTC.

This rearrangement joins TRBV24-1 to TRBJ2-7; no firm D call. This CDR3 spans 13 amino acids. Germline CDR1 reads KGHDR; CDR2 reads SFDVKD. V lost 5 bases and J lost 1, with 8 bases in between. Written as DNA, the CDR3 is TGTGCCACCAGTGGCCCGGGTTCCTACGAGCAGTACTTC. This gives the protein CATSGPGSYEQYF.

On this clonotype itself: The junction shows a germline mismatch at one end, possibly a read error. V usage is TRBV20-1 and J usage is TRBJ2-2; TRBD1 matches at 12 bases. This CDR3 contains 14 residues. Germline V lookup: CDR1 DFQATT, CDR2 SNEGSKA (reference sequence). The CDR3: CSARPGQGAGEPFF. In DNA, the CDR3 is TGCAGTGCTAGACCGGGACAGGGGGCCGGGGAGCCGTTTTTT.

The chain uses TRBV7-9 and TRBJ2-5; D ambiguous. CDR1 is SEHNR and CDR2 is FQNEAQ in the germline V gene (reference sequence). With 0 bases removed from V and 1 base from J, the gap between germline ends came to 3 bases. This CDR3 is 13 amino acids long. In nucleotides, the CDR3 is TGTGCCAGCAGCTTAGCACCCCAAGAGACCCAGTACTTC. Protein product: CASSLAPQETQYF. The variable domain in full, with the rest retrieved from reference TRBV7-9 and TRBJ2-5, is DTGVSQNPRHKITKRGQNVTFRCDPISEHNRLYWYRQTLGQGPEFLTYFQNEAQLEKSRLLSDRFSAERPKGSFSTLEIQRTEQGDSAMYLCASSLAPQETQYFGPGTRLLVL.

This CDR3 is CASKRAGANVLTF. In DNA, the CDR3 is TGTGCCAGCAAAAGAGCTGGGGCCAACGTCCTGACTTTC. This rearrangement joins TRBV6-1 to TRBJ2-6; no clear D gene. Germline V gene sequence: CDR1 MNHNS, CDR2 SASEGT. Trimming cost V 7 bases and J 2 bases, with 6 bases left between them. The CDR3 is 13 amino acids.

The count of this clonotype is one. The J gene is TRBJ2-1, the V gene TRBV12-3 or TRBV12-4; perhaps TRBD2 as D (7 bases). The V end was cut by 7 bases, the J end by 9 bases, with 16 bases between. The CDR3 consists of 13 residues. The CDR3 nucleotides read TGTGCCAGCACCCGGGGGGCTTCGCTTGAGCAGTTCTTC. This codes for CASTRGASLEQFF.

The chain employs TRBV6-5 and TRBJ2-7; no reliable D call. Germline-derived CDR1 and CDR2 are MNHEY and SVGAGI. The length of the CDR3 is 14 residues. Deletions cut 4 bases from V and 3 bases from J, with 13 bases between. In DNA form, the CDR3 reads TGTGCCAGCAGTTTCTCTGGGCCACACTACGAGCAGTACTTC. Amino acid sequence: CASSFSGPHYEQYF.

This clonotype came up a few times. The rearrangement uses TRBV12-3 or TRBV12-4 and TRBJ2-5; 7 nucleotides line up with TRBD2. Unmatched junction bases numbered 6, after V lost 3 bases and J lost 5 bases. The length of the CDR3 is 14 residues. The CDR3 sequence is CASSFGGRTETQYF. CDR3 bases: TGTGCCAGCAGTTTTGGCGGGAGAACGGAGACCCAGTACTTC.

The sample holds many counts of this clonotype. V and J are TRBV28 and TRBJ2-7; TRBD1 matches 7 bases. The CDR3 totals 15 residues. Germline CDR1 MDHEN, CDR2 SYDVKM. V lost 5 bases, J lost 9 bases, and 16 bases stayed unmatched. The CDR3 spells CASSLGTASYDGQYF. The CDR3 DNA sequence: TGTGCCAGCAGTCTCGGGACAGCTAGCTACGATGGGCAGTACTTC.

V and J are TRBV5-1 and TRBJ1-1; D is uncertain. There are 15 residues in the CDR3. V was trimmed by 6 bases and J by 1 base, leaving 16 bases between them. Germline V lookup: CDR1 SGHRS, CDR2 YFSETQ. In DNA form, the CDR3 reads TGCGCCAGCACCTTATGGACCGATCGGAACACTGAAGCTTTCTTT. Its translation is CASTLWTDRNTEAFF.

This clonotype was seen only a few times. The CDR3 spells CASSYSGSIPFRPKTDEQYF. As DNA, the CDR3 is TGTGCCAGCAGTTACAGCGGCTCCATCCCTTTCCGACCGAAAACGGACGAGCAGTACTTC. The J gene is TRBJ2-7, the V gene TRBV6-1, with D possibly TRBD2 on 5 matching bases. The CDR3 is 20 amino acids. Trimming took off 5 bases at V and 5 bases at J, with 34 bases between the two ends. Germline V gene data show CDR1 as MNHNS and CDR2 as SASEGT.

This clonotype came up a few times. The chain links TRBV27 to TRBJ1-6; D gene ambiguous. Per germline, CDR1 MNHEY and CDR2 SMNVEV (reference sequence). The V and J ends lost 2 bases and 0 bases respectively, with 11 bases between them. The CDR3 runs 17 residues. In nucleotides, the CDR3 is TGTGCCAGCAGTTTAAGGTCCAAGGGCTCCTATAATTCACCCCTCCACTTT. Translating it yields CASSLRSKGSYNSPLHF.

This clonotype came up a few times. The rearrangement uses TRBV29-1 and TRBJ2-7; 10 nucleotides align to TRBD2. The germline CDR1 and CDR2 sequences are SQVTM and ANQGSEA. Trimming removed 5 bases from V and 0 bases from J; junction bases left unmatched: 4. This CDR3 region has 14 residues. The CDR3 DNA reads TGCAGCGTTAATAGCGGGAGGCTCTCCTACGAGCAGTACTTC. This gives the protein CSVNSGRLSYEQYF.

With regard to this clonotype: The junction departs from the called germline gene at one end, perhaps through a read error. The V gene is TRBV29-1, the J gene TRBJ2-2; tentatively, D is TRBD2 (6 bases). The CDR3 runs to 13 residues. The germline gives CDR1 SQVTM, CDR2 ANQGSEA. CDR3 protein: CSVDIEYTGGLFF. The CDR3 region has the DNA TGCAGCGTTGATATCGAATACACCGGGGGGCTGTTTTTT.

This clonotype was detected ten times or more. The gene calls are TRBV27 and TRBJ1-4, with TRBD1 as a possible D gene (5 bases). The CDR3 contains 15 residues. CDR1 is MNHEY and CDR2 is SMNVEV in the germline V gene (reference sequence). Trimming removed 6 bases from V and 6 bases from J, with 17 bases in between. The CDR3 region is CASRGWGTGHEKLFF. CDR3 DNA sequence: TGTGCCAGCAGGGGCTGGGGTACAGGTCATGAAAAACTGTTTTTT.

V gene TRBV5-1 combines with J gene TRBJ2-1, with 14 nucleotides matching TRBD2. The germline CDR1 and CDR2 sequences are SGHRS and YFSETQ. J was trimmed by 10 bases and V by 4 bases; bases with no gene match: 10. CDR3 size: 16 residues. CDR3 sequence reads: CASSPPGLAGAREQFF. In DNA, the CDR3 is TGCGCCAGCAGCCCCCCGGGACTAGCGGGAGCTAGAGAGCAGTTCTTC.

This clonotype was picked up many times. The gene calls are TRBV2 and TRBJ2-1; D may correspond to TRBD1 or TRBD2 (5 bases each). V was cut by 5 bases and J by 1 base, with 15 bases left in between. This CDR3 is 16 amino acids long. Germline V gives CDR1 SNHLY, CDR2 FYNNEI. The DNA of the CDR3 is TGTGCCAGCAGTCCCGGGACCTACCTTTCCTACAATGAGCAGTTCTTC. Its protein is CASSPGTYLSYNEQFF. Variable domain in full (rest from reference TRBV2 and TRBJ2-1): EPEVTQTPSHQVTQMGQEVILRCVPISNHLYFYWYRQILGQKVEFLVSFYNNEISEKSEIFDDQFSVERPDGSNFTLKIRSTKLEDSAMYFCASSPGTYLSYNEQFFGPGTRLTVL.

Ten or more counts support this clonotype. V is TRBV29-1 and J is TRBJ1-2, with D tentatively TRBD1 (6 bases). The V end was cut by 2 bases, the J end by 4 bases, with 11 bases between. CDR1 and CDR2 from the germline V gene are SQVTM and ANQGSEA. CDR3 length: 13 amino acids. The CDR3 sequence is CSVERGPGYGYTF. CDR3 DNA sequence: TGCAGCGTTGAACGGGGGCCGGGCTATGGCTACACCTTC.